The 30 T cell receptor beta chains listed next were all sequenced from one sample in a study of T cell changes during pregnancy in multiple sclerosis. Clones were read by immunoSEQ multiplex PCR, and TCRdb kept only the in-frame ones, dropping some. The table includes more than 45,000 clones, about 92% detected once. This specimen was CD4+ T cells from peripheral blood mononuclear cells, taken in the second trimester of pregnancy. Receptor source: a female donor in good health, enrolled as a control in a pregnancy study.

The gene calls are TRBV6-1 and TRBJ2-5; D is perhaps TRBD2 (5 bases). Trimming cost V 4 bases and J 5 bases, with 11 bases left between them. CDR1 is MNHNS, CDR2 SASEGT, per germline. The CDR3 length is 13 residues. CDR3 loop: CASSVSGWETQYF. The CDR3 DNA reads as TGTGCCAGCAGTGTATCGGGGTGGGAGACCCAGTACTTC.

The genes are TRBV5-1 and TRBJ2-5; tentative D call: TRBD1 (6 bases). Per germline, CDR1 SGHRS and CDR2 YFSETQ. The CDR3 loop spans 15 amino acids. V lost 2 bases, J lost 4 bases, and 15 bases lay in between. The CDR3 loop reads CASSFHRERGETQYF. CDR3 sequence (DNA): TGCGCCAGCAGCTTTCACAGGGAAAGGGGAGAGACCCAGTACTTC.

This sequence joins TRBV7-9 and TRBJ1-4, with 7 bases lining up with TRBD1. The V and J ends lost 11 bases and 8 bases, in that order; junction bases with no gene match: 14. This CDR3 region has 14 residues. CDR1 is SEHNR, CDR2 FQNEAQ, per germline (reference sequence). The CDR3 sequence: CACSDRVSEEKLFF. The CDR3 DNA is TGTGCCTGTTCAGACAGGGTGAGCGAAGAAAAACTGTTTTTT.

This chain joins TRBV27 and TRBJ1-1; D may be TRBD1 (6 bases). Germline V CDR1 and CDR2: MNHEY, SMNVEV (reference sequence). Trimming removed 5 bases from V and 4 bases from J, with 17 bases in between. The CDR3 totals 15 residues. The CDR3 sequence: CASSISGGAGTEAFF. In DNA form, the CDR3 reads TGTGCCAGCAGTATCTCGGGGGGCGCCGGCACTGAAGCTTTCTTT.

The rearrangement uses TRBV9 and TRBJ2-3, with 8 nucleotides matching TRBD1. The V gene's germline CDR1 is SGDLS and CDR2 YYNGEE. CDR3 length equals 16 residues. Germline trimming cut 0 bases from V and 5 bases from J; bases unmatched to any gene: 8. DNA for the CDR3: TGTGCCAGCAGCGTAGCAGGCAGGGGGCCGGGAGATACGCAGTATTTT. It specifies CASSVAGRGPGDTQYF.

The chain joins TRBV9 to TRBJ2-1; no clear D. The CDR3 extends over 13 amino acids. Germline V gene data show CDR1 as SGDLS and CDR2 as YYNGEE. V was trimmed by 1 base and J by 4 bases, leaving 6 bases between them. CDR3 coding DNA: TGTGCCAGCAGCGTACCCGGGTACAATGAGCAGTTCTTC. Protein: CASSVPGYNEQFF.

The CDR3 DNA is TGTGCCAGCAGCCAAGACGGGGGGCGCAGAGAAGCTTTCTTT. Protein sequence: CASSQDGGRREAFF. The chain uses TRBV4-2 and TRBJ1-1, with TRBD1 as a possible D gene (6 bases). The germline gives CDR1 LGHNA, CDR2 YNFKEQ. Trimming pared 0 bases from V and 8 bases from J, leaving 13 bases between. The length of the CDR3 is 14 residues.

J is TRBJ1-4 and V is TRBV14; D is unresolved. Trimming took off 6 bases at V and 2 bases at J, with 13 bases between the two ends. CDR1 and CDR2 from the germline V gene are SGHDN and FVKESK. CDR3 length equals 15 residues. CDR3 nucleotide sequence: TGTGCCAGCAGTCTACGGAGGGCCACTAATGAAAAACTGTTTTTT. This gives the protein CASSLRRATNEKLFF.

The CDR3 DNA is TGTGCCAGCAGAAACGACATGAACACTGAAGCTTTCTTT. Translation gives CASRNDMNTEAFF. The chain is built from TRBV28 and TRBJ1-1, with no clear D. The CDR3 loop spans 13 amino acids. V was shortened by 6 bases and J by 0 bases, with 8 bases between the two germline ends. Germline CDR1 and CDR2: MDHEN and SYDVKM.

This clone was seen a single time. This rearrangement joins TRBV28 to TRBJ2-1, with D possibly TRBD2 on 6 matching bases. Per germline, CDR1 MDHEN and CDR2 SYDVKM. Trimming shortened V by 5 bases and J by 7 bases, and 15 bases separated the two germline ends. CDR3 size: 14 residues. CDR3 in DNA: TGTGCCAGCAGTCCCTCGGGGGAGTGGAATGAGCAGTTCTTC. This codes for CASSPSGEWNEQFF.

The CDR3 region is CASSGDSYPYEQYF. The CDR3 region has the DNA TGTGCCAGCAGTGGCGACAGTTACCCCTACGAGCAGTACTTC. J is TRBJ2-7 and V is TRBV6-1, with a possible D match to TRBD1 (5 bases). Trimming stripped 4 bases from V and 2 bases from J, with 12 bases between. The CDR3 has 14 amino acids. CDR1 is MNHNS, CDR2 SASEGT, per germline.

This sequence joins TRBV6-1 and TRBJ2-5; TRBD1 might be the D (5 bases). Germline lookup yields CDR1 MNHNS and CDR2 SASEGT. The CDR3 has 13 amino acids. Trimming left V 7 bases short and J 2 bases short, with 11 bases between. Written as DNA, the CDR3 is TGTGCCAGCACCAGACAGAGTCAAGAGACCCAGTACTTC. The encoded protein is CASTRQSQETQYF.

This chain uses TRBV15 with TRBJ2-7; 12 bases are a match to TRBD2. Germline CDR1 reads LNHNV; CDR2 reads YYDKDF (reference sequence). The CDR3 has 17 residues. The junction had 5 bases not matched to a gene; V was cut back by 2 bases and J by 0 bases. The CDR3 nucleotides read TGTGCCACCAGCAGAACTAGCGGGAGGCCTTCCTCCTACGAGCAGTACTTC. Translating it yields CATSRTSGRPSSYEQYF.

This clone has just a few counts. The genes are TRBV4-1 and TRBJ1-6; 7 nucleotides agree with TRBD1. CDR1 is MGHRA and CDR2 is YSYEKL in the germline V gene. The CDR3 totals 16 residues. Trimming at V came to 4 bases and at J to 8 bases, leaving 11 bases not matched to a gene. CDR3 nucleotides: TGCGCCAGCAGCCCCTTCAGGGGGGACAGTTATTCACCCCTCCACTTT. Protein sequence: CASSPFRGDSYSPLHF.

The rearrangement links TRBV5-1 to TRBJ1-3; tentatively, D is TRBD1 (6 bases). Trimming took 4 bases from V and 4 from J, leaving 18 bases between them. Germline CDR1 and CDR2: SGHRS and YFSETQ. The CDR3 has 16 residues. Here the CDR3 reads CASSPGGGAAGNTIYF. CDR3 DNA sequence: TGCGCCAGCAGCCCTGGTGGGGGCGCAGCCGGAAACACCATATATTTT.

The genes are TRBV5-1 and TRBJ2-5, with TRBD1 identical over 11 bases. CDR3 length equals 16 residues. The V segment lost 4 bases and the J segment 4 bases; nucleotides outside the gene matches: 9. The germline CDR1 and CDR2 sequences are SGHRS and YFSETQ. The CDR3 DNA follows: TGCGCCAGCAGCCCGGGACAGGGGGTAGGAGGAGAGACCCAGTACTTC. Protein: CASSPGQGVGGETQYF.

V gene TRBV18 combines with J gene TRBJ1-1; the D gene is possibly TRBD1 (6 bases). Germline lookup yields CDR1 KGHSH and CDR2 LQKENI. The CDR3 loop spans 16 amino acids. V was clipped by 3 bases and J by 5 bases, with 19 bases between them. The CDR3 spells CASSPLQLQGKTEAFF. The DNA of the CDR3 is TGTGCCAGCTCACCTCTTCAACTCCAGGGGAAGACTGAAGCTTTCTTT.

The chain links TRBV5-1 to TRBJ1-1; possible D gene TRBD1, 5 bases. The CDR3 extends over 16 amino acids. Germline CDR1 SGHRS, CDR2 YFSETQ. Between the trimmed V and J ends, which lost 9 bases and 0 bases, there was a span of 21 bases. The CDR3 DNA sequence: TGCGCCACGAAGTCGGGACTGCGAGACCTGAACACTGAAGCTTTCTTT. It codes for CATKSGLRDLNTEAFF. The whole variable domain, remainder taken from reference TRBV5-1 and TRBJ1-1, is KAGVTQTPRYLIKTRGQQVTLSCSPISGHRSVSWYQQTPGQGLQFLFEYFSETQRNKGNFPGRFSGRQFSNSRSEMNVSTLELGDSALYLCATKSGLRDLNTEAFFGQGTRLTVV.

The chain is built from TRBV6-1 and TRBJ2-7, with 9 nucleotides matching TRBD1. This CDR3 has 15 residues. Germline CDR1 is MNHNS and CDR2 is SASEGT. Trimming took 8 bases from V and 7 from J; bases not matched to a gene: 15. CDR3 nucleotides: TGTGCCAGCTGTACAACCGGGACAGGGCTGTGGGAGCAGTACTTC. It is translated as CASCTTGTGLWEQYF.

The chain has TRBV20-1 and TRBJ2-7, with D possibly matching TRBD1 (5 bases). The CDR3 covers 11 residues. V lost 7 bases, J lost 3 bases, and 10 bases lay in between. Germline assignment: CDR1 DFQATT and CDR2 SNEGSKA (reference sequence). The CDR3 here is CSVDSDYEQYF. The CDR3 DNA is TGCAGTGTCGACAGTGACTACGAGCAGTACTTC.

The rearrangement uses TRBV18 and TRBJ2-3, with D hard to call. This CDR3 region has 13 residues. V lost 0 bases, J lost 2 bases, and 3 bases lay in between. Per the germline V gene, CDR1 is KGHSH and CDR2 is LQKENI. This chain's CDR3 is CASSPPATDTQYF. CDR3 coding DNA: TGTGCCAGCTCACCACCGGCCACAGATACGCAGTATTTT.

This clone was detected only once. The chain employs TRBV10-3 and TRBJ2-3; D gene uncertain. Germline V lookup: CDR1 ENHRY, CDR2 SYGVKD. CDR3 length: 14 amino acids. V lost 7 bases to trimming and J lost 0 bases, with 11 bases between them. In nucleotides, the CDR3 is TGTGCCATCACCCCCGTAGCTAGCACAGATACGCAGTATTTT. It yields the protein CAITPVASTDTQYF.

This clone was seen only once. The rearrangement links TRBV6-5 to TRBJ2-7; 9 nucleotides align to TRBD1. This CDR3 has 15 residues. The junction had 7 bases not matched to a gene; V was cut back by 5 bases and J by 2 bases. Germline V lookup: CDR1 MNHEY, CDR2 SVGAGI. CDR3 sequence (DNA): TGTGCCAGCAGTCGGCGGGGACAGGGAACCTACGAGCAGTACTTC. Translation: CASSRRGQGTYEQYF.

V usage is TRBV15 and J usage is TRBJ2-3, with 7 bases identical to TRBD1. After removal of 3 bases from V and 4 bases from J, the junction contained 10 bases not matched to a gene. The germline CDR1 and CDR2 sequences are LNHNV and YYDKDF (reference sequence). This CDR3 has 16 amino acids. The CDR3 DNA reads TGTGCCACCAGCAGTCGACAGGGTGAAGTATCAGATACGCAGTATTTT. This codes for CATSSRQGEVSDTQYF.

This clone came up once. This chain links TRBV10-3 with TRBJ2-5; 8 nucleotides match TRBD1. The junction had 1 base not matched to a gene; V was cut back by 3 bases and J by 1 base. Germline V gene sequence: CDR1 ENHRY, CDR2 SYGVKD. The CDR3 is 14 amino acids. CDR3 nucleotides: TGTGCCATCAGTGAACAGGGGGGCCAAGAGACCCAGTACTTC. Its protein product is CAISEQGGQETQYF.

The V gene is TRBV2, the J gene TRBJ1-1, with D possibly being TRBD1 (5 bases). The V and J ends lost 0 bases and 7 bases respectively, with 9 bases between them. Germline loops: CDR1 SNHLY, CDR2 FYNNEI. This CDR3 is built from 13 residues. The CDR3 nucleotides read TGTGCCAGCAGTGAAGCGCAGGGAATTGAAGCTTTCTTT. Its translation: CASSEAQGIEAFF.

The V call is TRBV29-1, the J call TRBJ2-7; 7 bases line up with TRBD2. Germline V CDR1 and CDR2: SQVTM, ANQGSEA. The V segment lost 4 bases and the J segment 3 bases; nucleotides outside the gene matches: 0. CDR3 length: 11 amino acids. This CDR3 reads CSVGGGYEQYF. The CDR3 DNA follows: TGCAGCGTTGGGGGGGGCTACGAGCAGTACTTC.

In the case of this clone: At the DNA level, this CDR3 is encoded by other sequences in the same sample as well. The chain carries TRBV28 and TRBJ2-1, with TRBD2 matching over 15 bases. V shed 6 bases and J 7 bases; nucleotides not matched to a gene: 4. Germline CDR1 and CDR2: MDHEN and SYDVKM. The CDR3 has 15 residues. The CDR3 is CASSLGTSGRNEQFF. The DNA for the CDR3 is TGTGCCAGCAGCCTCGGGACTAGCGGGAGGAATGAGCAGTTCTTC. Complete variable domain (other parts from reference TRBV28 and TRBJ2-1): DVKVTQSSRYLVKRTGEKVFLECVQDMDHENMFWYRQDPGLGLRLIYFSYDVKMKEKGDIPEGYSVSREKKERFSLILESASTNQTSMYLCASSLGTSGRNEQFFGPGTRLTVL.

The J gene is TRBJ1-2, the V gene TRBV29-1; TRBD1 might be the D (6 bases). This CDR3 is built from 13 residues. V was pared by 5 bases and J by 4 bases, with 14 bases between. The germline V gene encodes CDR1 SQVTM and CDR2 ANQGSEA. CDR3 in amino acids: CSVQTGLLYGYTF. The CDR3 DNA follows: TGCAGCGTTCAAACAGGGCTCCTCTATGGCTACACCTTC. Filled out from reference TRBV29-1 and TRBJ1-2, the complete variable domain reads SAVISQKPSRDICQRGTSLTIQCQVDSQVTMMFWYRQQPGQSLTLIATANQGSEATYESGFVIDKFPISRPNLTFSTLTVSNMSPEDSSIYLCSVQTGLLYGYTFGSGTRLTVV.

The genes are TRBV28 and TRBJ2-5, with D possibly matching TRBD1 (6 bases). Trimming shortened V by 6 bases and J by 4 bases, and 21 bases separated the two germline ends. CDR1 and CDR2 from the germline V gene are MDHEN and SYDVKM. The CDR3 sequence is 16 residues long. Here the CDR3 reads CASSHRLGALGETQYF. The CDR3 DNA is TGTGCCAGCAGCCATCGCCTGGGGGCGCTCGGAGAGACCCAGTACTTC.